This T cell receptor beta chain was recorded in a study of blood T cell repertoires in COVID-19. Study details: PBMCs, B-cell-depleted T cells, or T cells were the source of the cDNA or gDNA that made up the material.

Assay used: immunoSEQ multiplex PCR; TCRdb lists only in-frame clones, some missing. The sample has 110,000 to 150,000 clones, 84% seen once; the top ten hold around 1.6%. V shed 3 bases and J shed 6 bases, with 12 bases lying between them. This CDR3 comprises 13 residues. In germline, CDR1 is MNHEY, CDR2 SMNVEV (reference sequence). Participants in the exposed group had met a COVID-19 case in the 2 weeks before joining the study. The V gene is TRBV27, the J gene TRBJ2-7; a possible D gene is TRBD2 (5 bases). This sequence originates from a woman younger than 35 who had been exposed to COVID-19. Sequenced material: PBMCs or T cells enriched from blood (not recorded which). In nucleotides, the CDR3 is TGTGCCAGCAGTTTGGTTGATGAGGGCGAGCAGTACTTC. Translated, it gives CASSLVDEGEQYF.